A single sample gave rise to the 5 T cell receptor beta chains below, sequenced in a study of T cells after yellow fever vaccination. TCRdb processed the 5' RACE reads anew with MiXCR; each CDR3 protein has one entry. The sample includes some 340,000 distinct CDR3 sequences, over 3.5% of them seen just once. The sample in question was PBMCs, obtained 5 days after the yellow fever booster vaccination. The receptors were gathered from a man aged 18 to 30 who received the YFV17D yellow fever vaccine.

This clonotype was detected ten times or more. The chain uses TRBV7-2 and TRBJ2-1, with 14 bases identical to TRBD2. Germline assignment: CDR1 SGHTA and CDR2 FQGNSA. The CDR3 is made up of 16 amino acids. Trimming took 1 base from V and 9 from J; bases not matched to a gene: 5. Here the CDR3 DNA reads TGTGCCAGCAGCTTAGATGGACTAGCGGGGGGCAGTGAGCAGTTCTTC. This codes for CASSLDGLAGGSEQFF.

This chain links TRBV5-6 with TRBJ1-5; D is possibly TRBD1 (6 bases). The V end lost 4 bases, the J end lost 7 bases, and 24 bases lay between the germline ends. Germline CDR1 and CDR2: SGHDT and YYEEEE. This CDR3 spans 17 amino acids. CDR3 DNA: TGTGCCAGCAGCCGGCGACAGGTCGGAGCTGGGCGGCAGCCCCAGCATTTT. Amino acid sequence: CASSRRQVGAGRQPQHF.

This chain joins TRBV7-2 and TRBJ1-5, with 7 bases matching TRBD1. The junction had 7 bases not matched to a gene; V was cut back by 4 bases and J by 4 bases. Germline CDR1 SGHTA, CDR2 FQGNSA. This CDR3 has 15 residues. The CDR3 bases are TGTGCCAGCAGCTACGGACAGGCCCGAAATCAGCCCCAGCATTTT. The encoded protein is CASSYGQARNQPQHF.

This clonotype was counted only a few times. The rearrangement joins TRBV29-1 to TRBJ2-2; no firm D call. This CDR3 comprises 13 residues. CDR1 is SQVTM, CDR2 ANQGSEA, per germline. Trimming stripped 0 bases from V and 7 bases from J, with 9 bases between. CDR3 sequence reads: CSVEDTVFGELFF. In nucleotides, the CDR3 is TGCAGCGTTGAAGACACAGTGTTCGGGGAGCTGTTTTTT.

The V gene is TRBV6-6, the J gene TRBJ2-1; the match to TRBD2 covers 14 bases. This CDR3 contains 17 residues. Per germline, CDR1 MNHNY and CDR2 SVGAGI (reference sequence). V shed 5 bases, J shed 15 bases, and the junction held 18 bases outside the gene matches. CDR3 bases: TGTGCCAGCAGTACAGCAGCCCGACTAGCGGGGGGGCTTGAGGTGTTCTTC. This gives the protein CASSTAARLAGGLEVFF.